Given below is one TCR beta chain in context. Its specificity is not known. Sample-barcoded 5' priming and a J-beta primer mix drove a second PCR of roughly 6 to 12 cycles. MiXCR was run by TCRdb on the 5' RACE reads, yielding one entry per CDR3 protein. This sample has approximately 680,000 distinct CDR3 sequences, with about 30% found just once. Germline V CDR1 and CDR2: LGHNA, YNFKEQ. The CDR3 totals 17 residues. The data derive from a study of blood T cells in healthy people across ages. About the study: About one barcoded beta molecule was captured per two T cells (by template switching). Study-wide findings and caveats: Per million T cells, TCR beta diversity dropped about linearly as age rose.

The chain joins TRBV4-2 to TRBJ2-1, with D possibly being TRBD1 (6 bases). The J call is doubtful: the DNA matches TRBJ2-7 better. The sequence was collected from a woman older than 75 in good health. The specimen was blood. The DNA for the CDR3 is TGTGCCAGCAGCCAAGAAGACGGACAGCGGACCTACAATGAGCAGTACTTC. Translation: CASSQEDGQRTYNEQYF.